A selection of T cell receptor beta chains follows, all from one sample in a study of cytotoxic CD8 clonotypes in ibrutinib-treated CLL. Assay used: immunoSEQ multiplex PCR; TCRdb lists only in-frame clones, some missing. Here the sample spans around 76,000 clones, 83% being singletons. This material consisted of PBMCs, taken after 24 months of ibrutinib treatment. The origin of the receptors is a human donor with chronic lymphocytic leukemia. The CDR3 runs from the conserved cysteine through the conserved F or W. D genes are given only for firm matches. Not all rows give a size; the values are once, few, many and, for expanded clones, a class.

d_call,j_call,clone_size,v_call,cdr3_nt,cdr3_aa
-,TRBJ2-7,-,TRBV7-9,TGTGCCAGCAGCTTAGGGGTGGTAGGGGACGAGCAGTACTTC,CASSLGVVGDEQYF
TRBD2,TRBJ2-5,-,TRBV7-7,TGTGCTAGCAGCCAAAGAGGGCCAGGGTCTAGCGGGGTAGTTGAGACCCAGTACTTC,CASSQRGPGSSGVVETQYF
-,TRBJ2-2,-,TRBV10-3,TGTGCCATCAGTGAGCGGGGGACGAACACCGGGGAGCTGTTTTTT,CAISERGTNTGELFF
TRBD1,TRBJ1-2,-,TRBV29-1,TGCAGCGTTATAGGGACAGGGAACGGCTACACCTTC,CSVIGTGNGYTF
TRBD2,TRBJ2-7,-,TRBV28,TGTGCCAGCGACTCGGGAGGGTCCAGCTACGAGCAGTACTTC,CASDSGGSSYEQYF
-,TRBJ2-2,-,TRBV11-2,TGTGCCAGCAGCGGGAGGGGGTACACCGGGGAGCTGTTTTTT,CASSGRGYTGELFF
TRBD2,TRBJ2-7,few,TRBV5-5,TGTGCCAGCAGCCCGGGACTAGAAAATTACGAGCAGTACTTC,CASSPGLENYEQYF
TRBD1,TRBJ2-7,-,TRBV27,TGTGCCAGCAGCCGGGACAGCTCCTCCTACGAGCAGTACTTC,CASSRDSSSYEQYF
-,TRBJ1-1,-,TRBV5-6,TGTGCCAGCAGCTTGGCGGACCGTCTCGAAGCTTTCTTT,CASSLADRLEAFF
-,TRBJ1-4,-,TRBV28,TGTGCCAGCAGTCTTAATGAAAAACTGTTTTTT,CASSLNEKLFF
-,TRBJ1-2,-,TRBV30,TGTGCCTGGAGTGAGGGTATAGCCTCTGGCTACACCTTC,CAWSEGIASGYTF
TRBD2,TRBJ2-2,-,TRBV14,TGTGCCAGCAGCCCCCGGACGGGACTAGCGGGGAACACCGGGGAGCTGTTTTTT,CASSPRTGLAGNTGELFF
TRBD1,TRBJ1-4,-,TRBV2,TGTGCCAGCAGTTTACAGGGGGCTGGGGCTAATGAAAAACTGTTTTTT,CASSLQGAGANEKLFF
-,TRBJ2-1,once,TRBV7-9,TGTGCCAGCAGCCTCCTCGGCGGAGGACAAGCCAATGAGCAGTTCTTC,CASSLLGGGQANEQFF
TRBD1,TRBJ1-2,-,TRBV7-9,TGTGCCAGCAGCTCGTCCGGGACAGGGGTTGGCTACACCTTC,CASSSSGTGVGYTF
-,TRBJ2-1,-,TRBV18,TGTGCCAGCTCACCCCTCGGCTTCAGTGGGGCCAATGAGCAGTTCTTC,CASSPLGFSGANEQFF
TRBD1,TRBJ2-7,-,TRBV30,TGTGCCTGGACGACAGGGATCTACGAGCAGTACTTC,CAWTTGIYEQYF
TRBD2,TRBJ2-4,-,TRBV28,TGTGCCAGCAGTTTCGGACTAGCGGAGTCTCTAGCCAAAAACATTCAGTACTTC,CASSFGLAESLAKNIQYF
-,TRBJ2-2,-,TRBV11-2,TGTGCCAGCAGCTTAGATTCAGAGCGGTGGACCGGGGAGCTGTTTTTT,CASSLDSERWTGELFF
TRBD2,TRBJ2-1,-,TRBV5-1,TGCGCCAGCAGTACCACCGGGACTAGCAGACACAATGAGCAGTTCTTC,CASSTTGTSRHNEQFF
-,TRBJ2-7,-,TRBV5-4,TGTGCCAGCTCTCCGACCCCGGGAGACGAATACGAGCAGTACTTC,CASSPTPGDEYEQYF
-,TRBJ2-7,few,TRBV28,TGTGCCAGCAGTCCGATCCGGGACTTCTACGAGCAGTACTTC,CASSPIRDFYEQYF
-,TRBJ1-6,-,TRBV30,TGTGCCTGGACCACGTCCCGGACAATCTATAATTCACCCCTCCACTTT,CAWTTSRTIYNSPLHF
-,TRBJ2-5,-,TRBV29-1,TGCAGCGTTCGTACTTCCGGGGGAAAGACCCAGTACTTC,CSVRTSGGKTQYF
-,TRBJ2-3,-,TRBV29-1,TGCAGCGTTGTTCGGGACAAAGTCACAGATACGCAGTATTTT,CSVVRDKVTDTQYF
-,TRBJ1-1,-,TRBV2,TGTGCCAGCAGCGCTCAGGGGATCACTGAAGCTTTCTTT,CASSAQGITEAFF
-,TRBJ1-2,few,TRBV19,TGTGCCAGTAGCACGGTGAACTATGGCTACACCTTC,CASSTVNYGYTF
-,TRBJ1-1,-,TRBV19,TGTGCCAGTAGTATTTCGAGCACTGAAGCTTTCTTT,CASSISSTEAFF
TRBD2,TRBJ2-5,-,TRBV2,TGTGCCAGCAGTGAAAATAATAGCGGGGGCAACCAGTACTTC,CASSENNSGGNQYF
TRBD1,TRBJ1-1,few,TRBV5-6,TGTGCCAGCAGCCCAGCAGTGTGGGACAGGGGAGGGACTGAAGCTTTCTTT,CASSPAVWDRGGTEAFF
TRBD1,TRBJ2-7,-,TRBV14,TGTGCCAGCAGCCGACAGGGTCCCTACGAGCAGTACTTC,CASSRQGPYEQYF
-,TRBJ2-5,-,TRBV29-1,TGCAGCTCCTCCGGGGATTCAAGAGAGACCCAGTACTTC,CSSSGDSRETQYF
-,TRBJ1-4,once,TRBV28,TGTGCCAGCAGTTCGGACACTAATGAAAAACTGTTTTTT,CASSSDTNEKLFF
-,TRBJ2-1,-,TRBV19,TGTGCCAGTAGTATACGTACAGGGATAAACAATGAGCAGTTCTTC,CASSIRTGINNEQFF
-,TRBJ2-4,-,TRBV5-1,TGCGCCAGCAGCTTGGTAACCAAAAACATTCAGTACTTC,CASSLVTKNIQYF
-,TRBJ2-1,-,TRBV27,TGTGCCAGCAGTTTAAAGTGGTGGGGGAATGAGCAGTTCTTC,CASSLKWWGNEQFF
-,TRBJ2-5,-,TRBV23-1,TGCGCCAGCAGTCAACCCCTTCGCGAGTTGTGGGTAGCGAAGACCCAGTACTTC,CASSQPLRELWVAKTQYF
TRBD2,TRBJ2-2,-,TRBV5-1,TGCGCCAGCAGCTTCGGTTTAGCGGGAGGTTCAATCACCGCCGGGGAGCTGTTTTTT,CASSFGLAGGSITAGELFF
-,TRBJ2-7,-,TRBV6-6,TGTGCCAGCAGTTACCTGGGAACCTACGAGCAGTACTTC,CASSYLGTYEQYF
TRBD1,TRBJ2-7,-,TRBV27,TGTGCCAGCAGTACAAACCGACAGGGACGGGCCTACGAGCAGTACTTC,CASSTNRQGRAYEQYF
-,TRBJ1-5,once,TRBV6-1,TGTGCCTCAGGTCGCCACCCCTATAGCAATCAGCCCCAGCATTTT,CASGRHPYSNQPQHF
-,TRBJ1-1,-,TRBV5-1,TGCGCCAGCAGCGCCGGGGTCTGGGGCATTAACGCTGAAGCTTTCTTT,CASSAGVWGINAEAFF